The 19 T cell receptor beta chains listed next were all sequenced from one sample in a study of OX40 agonist ivuxolimab in advanced cancers. Assay: immunoSEQ multiplex PCR; the TCRdb copy retains only in-frame clones and omits some. The profile shows over 35,000 clones, about 80% of them singletons. The sequences come from CD4+ or CD8+ T cells sorted from blood, collected in a trial of the OX40 agonist ivuxolimab. These receptors all come from an adult with an advanced solid tumor such as melanoma, head and neck, liver or kidney cancer.

The chain couples TRBV28 to TRBJ1-6; 10 bases map to TRBD1. Trimming removed 6 bases from V and 7 bases from J; junction bases left unmatched: 9. Germline V CDR1 and CDR2: MDHEN, SYDVKM. There are 16 residues in the CDR3. The CDR3 protein is CASRVIDRGPNSPLHF. CDR3 sequence (DNA): TGTGCCAGCAGGGTTATCGACAGGGGGCCCAATTCACCCCTCCACTTT. Using reference TRBV28 and TRBJ1-6 for the parts outside the CDR3, the full variable domain is DVKVTQSSRYLVKRTGEKVFLECVQDMDHENMFWYRQDPGLGLRLIYFSYDVKMKEKGDIPEGYSVSREKKERFSLILESASTNQTSMYLCASRVIDRGPNSPLHFGNGTRLTVT.

CDR3 sequence reads: CASSIGNSNQPQHF. The CDR3, as DNA: TGTGCCAGTAGTATAGGCAACAGCAATCAGCCCCAGCATTTT. The chain is built from TRBV19 and TRBJ1-5; D is unresolved. This CDR3 spans 14 amino acids. Germline V lookup: CDR1 LNHDA, CDR2 SQIVND (reference sequence). V lost 1 base and J 1 base, leaving 5 bases between the germline ends. The entire variable domain, with the rest obtained from reference TRBV19 and TRBJ1-5, is as follows: DGGITQSPKYLFRKEGQNVTLSCEQNLNHDAMYWYRQDPGQGLRLIYYSQIVNDFQKGDIAEGYSVSREKKESFPLTVTSAQKNPTAFYLCASSIGNSNQPQHFGDGTRLSIL.

The chain is built from TRBV18 and TRBJ1-2; 10 nucleotides align to TRBD1. V was pared by 4 bases and J by 4 bases, with 3 bases of the junction left unmatched. CDR1 KGHSH and CDR2 LQKENI come from the germline V gene. CDR3 length equals 14 residues. The CDR3 DNA is TGTGCCAGCTCACGGACAGGGGGTACCTATGGCTACACCTTC. Translation gives CASSRTGGTYGYTF.

This clone was seen a few times. V gene TRBV9 combines with J gene TRBJ2-1; D remains ambiguous. The CDR3 has 15 residues. V dropped 0 bases and J dropped 6 bases, with 13 bases sitting between them. Germline V CDR1 and CDR2: SGDLS, YYNGEE. The DNA of the CDR3 is TGTGCCAGCAGCGTAGAGTCTTTCCCGAGCAATGAGCAGTTCTTC. Amino acid sequence: CASSVESFPSNEQFF.

The genes are TRBV29-1 and TRBJ1-4, with D perhaps matching TRBD1 (5 bases). V was shortened by 3 bases and J by 4 bases, with 9 bases between the two germline ends. The CDR3 runs 13 residues. Per the germline V gene, CDR1 is SQVTM and CDR2 is ANQGSEA. CDR3 in DNA: TGCAGCGTTGAGTTGGGGGGTAATGAAAAACTGTTTTTT. As protein: CSVELGGNEKLFF. Supplemented by reference TRBV29-1 and TRBJ1-4, the full variable domain reads SAVISQKPSRDICQRGTSLTIQCQVDSQVTMMFWYRQQPGQSLTLIATANQGSEATYESGFVIDKFPISRPNLTFSTLTVSNMSPEDSSIYLCSVELGGNEKLFFGSGTQLSVL.

In this sample, this clone turned up a few times. The J gene is TRBJ2-1, the V gene TRBV5-1, with TRBD2 matching over 8 bases. The CDR3 runs 15 residues. The germline V gene encodes CDR1 SGHRS and CDR2 YFSETQ. Trimming at V came to 1 base and at J to 5 bases, leaving 5 bases not matched to a gene. The CDR3 DNA reads as TGCGCCAGCAGCTTGCCCAGCGGGGGCCACAATGAGCAGTTCTTC. Amino acids: CASSLPSGGHNEQFF.

V gene TRBV11-2 combines with J gene TRBJ1-3; D unclear. This CDR3 has 14 residues. Germline CDR1 reads SGHAT; CDR2 reads FQNNGV. V lost 5 bases and J lost 3, with 11 bases in between. The CDR3 protein is CASSPKFGGNTIYF. CDR3 nucleotides: TGTGCCAGCAGCCCGAAATTCGGTGGAAACACCATATATTTT.

The chain uses TRBV27 and TRBJ2-2, with D possibly TRBD1 on 6 matching bases. The ends were cut back, 5 bases at V and 6 bases at J, with 13 bases in the middle. CDR3 length: 14 residues. Per germline, CDR1 MNHEY and CDR2 SMNVEV (reference sequence). The DNA for the CDR3 is TGTGCCAGCAGTGTTTCAGGGGCCCCCGGGGAGCTGTTTTTT. Translation gives CASSVSGAPGELFF.

V usage is TRBV18 and J usage is TRBJ2-2; D perhaps matches TRBD1 (5 bases). This CDR3 is 15 amino acids long. The V gene's germline CDR1 is KGHSH and CDR2 LQKENI. The germline V and J ends were trimmed by 3 bases and 4 bases, with 12 bases remaining between them. DNA for the CDR3: TGTGCCAGCTCACCTACCGATGACAGCACCGGGGAGCTGTTTTTT. This sequence encodes CASSPTDDSTGELFF. Based on the CDR3 plus reference TRBV18 and TRBJ2-2, the full variable domain is NAGVMQNPRHLVRRRGQEARLRCSPMKGHSHVYWYRQLPEEGLKFMVYLQKENIIDESGMPKERFSAEFPKEGPSILRIQQVVRGDSAAYFCASSPTDDSTGELFFGEGSRLTVL.

The J gene is TRBJ1-4, the V gene TRBV19; D is possibly TRBD1 (6 bases). CDR3 length equals 15 residues. Germline CDR1 is LNHDA and CDR2 is SQIVND (reference sequence). The V end lost 4 bases, the J end lost 8 bases, and 17 bases lay between the germline ends. The CDR3: CASSTSQGSREKLFF. The CDR3 nucleotides read TGTGCCAGTAGTACTTCACAGGGATCGAGGGAAAAACTGTTTTTT.

This sequence joins TRBV10-3 and TRBJ1-6, with 7 bases identical to TRBD1. CDR3 length: 14 amino acids. The V gene's germline CDR1 is ENHRY and CDR2 SYGVKD. Trimming cost V 6 bases and J 9 bases; bases outside gene matches: 8. CDR3 sequence (DNA): TGTGCCATCAGCGCAGGGGCAGGGGGTTCACCCCTCCACTTT. It yields the protein CAISAGAGGSPLHF.

The gene calls are TRBV5-5 and TRBJ1-5; D gene ambiguous. Germline V gives CDR1 SGHKS, CDR2 YYEKEE (reference sequence). The V and J ends lost 4 bases and 0 bases respectively, with 14 bases between them. There are 16 residues in the CDR3. CDR3 loop: CASSPREGGSNQPQHF. The DNA for the CDR3 is TGTGCCAGCAGCCCCCGAGAGGGCGGTAGCAATCAGCCCCAGCATTTT.

The gene calls are TRBV19 and TRBJ2-3; D unresolved. This CDR3 has 15 residues. The germline CDR1 and CDR2 sequences are LNHDA and SQIVND (reference sequence). Trimming took off 2 bases at V and 0 bases at J, with 9 bases between the two ends. Here the CDR3 reads CASSISRASTDTQYF. CDR3 nucleotide sequence: TGTGCCAGTAGTATATCCCGCGCCAGCACAGATACGCAGTATTTT.

The chain links TRBV30 to TRBJ2-1; TRBD1 is a possible D gene (6 bases). V was pared by 3 bases and J by 4 bases, with 7 bases between. The CDR3 is made up of 12 amino acids. The V gene's germline CDR1 is GTSNPN and CDR2 SVGIG (reference sequence). The CDR3 DNA follows: TGTGCCTGGAGCCAGGGGTACAATGAGCAGTTCTTC. Translating gives CAWSQGYNEQFF.

This chain joins TRBV4-1 and TRBJ2-5; TRBD2 matches 7 bases. Germline V gene sequence: CDR1 MGHRA, CDR2 YSYEKL. The CDR3 sequence is 17 residues long. V trimming: 3 bases; J trimming: 3 bases; junction bases outside the gene matches: 13. CDR3 region: CASSHAKGLAVKETQYF. CDR3 DNA: TGCGCCAGCAGCCACGCCAAGGGGCTAGCGGTAAAAGAGACCCAGTACTTC.

This chain uses TRBV5-1 with TRBJ2-6, with TRBD1 identical over 7 bases. Germline values: CDR1 SGHRS, CDR2 YFSETQ. This CDR3 contains 18 residues. V shed 0 bases, J shed 0 bases, and the junction held 6 bases outside the gene matches. The CDR3 loop reads CASSLAGTVYSGANVLTF. The CDR3 DNA reads TGCGCCAGCAGCTTGGCCGGGACAGTCTACTCTGGGGCCAACGTCCTGACTTTC.

The chain recombines TRBV19 with TRBJ1-1, with a weak D call TRBD1 (5 bases). The CDR3 is 16 amino acids. CDR1 is LNHDA and CDR2 is SQIVND in the germline V gene (reference sequence). V lost 6 bases to trimming and J lost 0 bases, with 17 bases between them. The CDR3 loop is CASRLQGSGLNTEAFF. The CDR3, as DNA: TGTGCCAGTAGGCTTCAGGGCTCAGGTTTGAACACTGAAGCTTTCTTT.

The chain links TRBV7-9 to TRBJ1-1; tentative D call: TRBD1 (5 bases). Trimming left V 7 bases short and J 3 bases short, with 12 bases between. This CDR3 has 13 amino acids. Germline CDR1 is SEHNR and CDR2 is FQNEAQ (reference sequence). In nucleotides, the CDR3 is TGTGCCAGCACCAGCAGGGCGTACACTGAAGCTTTCTTT. Translating gives CASTSRAYTEAFF.

V and J are TRBV7-2 and TRBJ1-1; possibly TRBD1 for D (6 bases). Germline assignment: CDR1 SGHTA and CDR2 FQGNSA. There are 15 residues in the CDR3. The V gene lost 2 bases and the J gene lost 1 base, with 11 bases spanning the gap. CDR3 bases: TGTGCCAGCAGCTTAACAGCGGACAGGAACACTGAAGCTTTCTTT. This sequence encodes CASSLTADRNTEAFF.